Listed below are T cell receptor beta chains from one sample, sequenced in a study of long-term antiretroviral therapy in people with HIV. Measured with immunoSEQ multiplex PCR; TCRdb has only the in-frame clones, and not every one. The table includes 15,000 to 20,000 clones, 79% detected once. Here the sequenced sample was unsorted PBMCs, taken at the start of antiretroviral therapy. The receptor set was obtained from a man aged 30 to 39 with HIV. The CDR3 runs from the conserved cysteine through the conserved F or W. A D gene is named only where the DNA matches it firmly. The size field is filled for only some rows; it gives once, few, many or a size class.

CDR3: CASSWDRGTNEKLFF
DNA: TGTGCCAGCAGCTGGGACAGGGGGACTAATGAAAAACTGTTTTTT
V: TRBV5-4
size: -
J: TRBJ1-4
D: TRBD1

CDR3: CASSAGTGANTIYF
DNA: TGTGCCAGCAGCGCCGGGACAGGGGCAAACACCATATATTTT
V: TRBV9
size: -
J: TRBJ1-3
D: TRBD1

CDR3: CASSAYEQYF
DNA: TGTGCCAGCAGTGCATACGAGCAGTACTTC
V: TRBV2
size: -
J: TRBJ2-7
D: -

CDR3: CASRGSGQGHQPQHF
DNA: TGTGCCAGTAGGGGATCTGGACAGGGCCATCAGCCCCAGCATTTT
V: TRBV19
size: -
J: TRBJ1-5
D: TRBD1

CDR3: CASSAGHQNTEAFF
DNA: TGTGCCAGCAGTGCGGGACATCAGAACACTGAAGCTTTCTTT
V: TRBV25-1
size: -
J: TRBJ1-1
D: -

CDR3: CASSPRGYSNQPQHF
DNA: TGTGCCAGCAGCCCGAGGGGGTATAGCAATCAGCCCCAGCATTTT
V: TRBV7-2
size: -
J: TRBJ1-5
D: -

CDR3: CASSLVAGGLYQETQYF
DNA: TGCGCCAGCAGCTTGGTTGCGGGAGGGTTATACCAAGAGACCCAGTACTTC
V: TRBV5-1
size: -
J: TRBJ2-5
D: TRBD2

CDR3: CASSFGLAGGNEQFF
DNA: TGTGCCAGCAGTTTCGGACTAGCGGGGGGGAATGAGCAGTTCTTC
V: TRBV9
size: few
J: TRBJ2-1
D: TRBD2

CDR3: CASSSGTGDFYEQYF
DNA: TGTGCCAGTAGCTCGGGGACAGGGGATTTCTACGAGCAGTACTTC
V: TRBV19
size: once
J: TRBJ2-7
D: TRBD1

CDR3: CASSSRTGSSYEQYF
DNA: TGTGCCAGCAGCTCACGGACAGGGAGCTCCTACGAGCAGTACTTC
V: TRBV14
size: -
J: TRBJ2-7
D: TRBD1

CDR3: CSVGGPWGGTGELFF
DNA: TGCAGCGTTGGAGGACCGTGGGGGGGTACCGGGGAGCTGTTTTTT
V: TRBV29-1
size: -
J: TRBJ2-2
D: TRBD2

CDR3: CASSRGNHEQYF
DNA: TGTGCCAGCAGCCGAGGAAACCACGAGCAGTACTTC
V: TRBV11-2
size: -
J: TRBJ2-7
D: -

CDR3: CASSETGIQETQYF
DNA: TGTGCCAGCAGTGAAACAGGGATCCAAGAGACCCAGTACTTC
V: TRBV28
size: -
J: TRBJ2-5
D: -

CDR3: CASSFGTVGEAFF
DNA: TGTGCCAGTAGTTTCGGGACAGTGGGTGAAGCTTTCTTT
V: TRBV19
size: -
J: TRBJ1-1
D: TRBD1

CDR3: CASSTWIAGRGETQYF
DNA: TGTGCCAGCAGTACCTGGATAGCGGGGAGGGGGGAGACCCAGTACTTC
V: TRBV28
size: -
J: TRBJ2-5
D: TRBD2

CDR3: CASSLAQGGGYEQYF
DNA: TGCGCCAGCAGCTTGGCCCAGGGGGGGGGATACGAGCAGTACTTC
V: TRBV5-1
size: once
J: TRBJ2-7
D: -

CDR3: CASRFTPREQINTEAFF
DNA: TGTGCCAGCAGATTCACTCCCCGGGAACAAATAAACACTGAAGCTTTCTTT
V: TRBV6-9
size: -
J: TRBJ1-1
D: -

CDR3: CASSQDQGYSYEQYF
DNA: TGCGCCAGCAGCCAAGATCAGGGGTACAGCTACGAGCAGTACTTC
V: TRBV4-3
size: -
J: TRBJ2-7
D: -

CDR3: CASRLISMNTEAFF
DNA: TGTGCCAGTAGGTTAATCAGCATGAACACTGAAGCTTTCTTT
V: TRBV19
size: -
J: TRBJ1-1
D: -

CDR3: CASSEEGTGFNEQFF
DNA: TGCGCCAGCAGTGAAGAAGGGACAGGTTTCAATGAGCAGTTCTTC
V: TRBV10-2
size: -
J: TRBJ2-1
D: TRBD1

CDR3: CASSERGLAYEQYF
DNA: TGTGCCAGCAGTGAGAGGGGACTAGCCTACGAGCAGTACTTC
V: TRBV6-1
size: -
J: TRBJ2-7
D: TRBD2

CDR3: CASSVGTGETNEKLFF
DNA: TGTGCCAGCAGCGTCGGGACAGGGGAAACGAATGAAAAACTGTTTTTT
V: TRBV7-9
size: few
J: TRBJ1-4
D: TRBD1

CDR3: CASSESGGGSYEQYF
DNA: TGCGCCAGCAGTGAGTCAGGCGGGGGGTCCTACGAGCAGTACTTC
V: TRBV10-1
size: -
J: TRBJ2-7
D: TRBD2

CDR3: CASSPPTGLVQFF
DNA: TGTGCCAGCAGCCCACCTACAGGGCTGGTTCAGTTCTTC
V: TRBV5-4
size: -
J: TRBJ2-1
D: -

CDR3: CASSSGLQGRAYEQYF
DNA: TGTGCCAGCAGCTCGGGCCTACAGGGGAGGGCCTACGAGCAGTACTTC
V: TRBV7-2
size: -
J: TRBJ2-7
D: -

CDR3: CASSISGTGKNQPQHF
DNA: TGTGCCAGTAGTATCTCCGGGACAGGGAAAAATCAGCCCCAGCATTTT
V: TRBV19
size: -
J: TRBJ1-5
D: TRBD1

CDR3: CASSRGNQPQHF
DNA: TGTGCCAGCTCTCGAGGCAATCAGCCCCAGCATTTT
V: TRBV28
size: -
J: TRBJ1-5
D: -

CDR3: CASSLGQPYLYNEQFF
DNA: TGTGCCAGCAGCTTAGGTCAGCCTTACCTCTACAATGAGCAGTTCTTC
V: TRBV7-6
size: -
J: TRBJ2-1
D: -

CDR3: CASLGLAKNYEQYF
DNA: TGCGCCAGCCTGGGACTAGCCAAGAACTACGAGCAGTACTTC
V: TRBV5-1
size: -
J: TRBJ2-7
D: TRBD2

CDR3: CASSSSGAGELFF
DNA: TGCGCCAGCAGTTCGTCTGGGGCCGGGGAGCTGTTTTTT
V: TRBV5-1
size: -
J: TRBJ2-2
D: -

CDR3: CASSLDGLSGNTIYF
DNA: TGTGCCAGCAGCTTAGATGGCCTCTCTGGAAACACCATATATTTT
V: TRBV7-3
size: few
J: TRBJ1-3
D: -

CDR3: CASSSLTGYEQYF
DNA: TGTGCCAGCAGTTCCTTGACGGGCTACGAGCAGTACTTC
V: TRBV27
size: -
J: TRBJ2-7
D: -

CDR3: CASSLEASGGDTQYF
DNA: TGCGCCAGCAGCTTGGAGGCTAGCGGGGGAGATACGCAGTATTTT
V: TRBV5-1
size: few
J: TRBJ2-3
D: TRBD2

CDR3: CASSQDIREGETQYF
DNA: TGCGCCAGCAGCCAAGATATTCGCGAAGGGGAGACCCAGTACTTC
V: TRBV4-3
size: -
J: TRBJ2-5
D: -

CDR3: CASSEGTGEETQYF
DNA: TGTGCCAGCAGTGAAGGGACAGGGGAAGAGACCCAGTACTTC
V: TRBV6-5
size: -
J: TRBJ2-5
D: TRBD1

CDR3: CASSQDGTSGTDTQYF
DNA: TGCGCCAGCAGCCAAGATGGGACTAGCGGCACAGATACGCAGTATTTT
V: TRBV4-1
size: -
J: TRBJ2-3
D: TRBD2

CDR3: CASSSRGGQETQYF
DNA: TGTGCCAGCAGTTCCCGGGGGGGGCAAGAGACCCAGTACTTC
V: TRBV27
size: -
J: TRBJ2-5
D: TRBD2